This TCR beta chain originates from a study of blood T cell repertoires in COVID-19. This clone was recorded a few times. The data were produced by immunoSEQ multiplex PCR, yet TCRdb's version contains in-frame clones alone and is incomplete. The sample contains some 62,000 clones, about 90% of which appear only once. This clonotype originated in a human donor in a cohort sampled during active COVID-19. The specimen was peripheral blood.

The CDR3 DNA is TGTGCCAGCAGTATACAACTGAACACTGAAGCTTTCTTT. Its protein is CASSIQLNTEAFF. The V call is TRBV7-8, the J call TRBJ1-1, with D hard to call. V lost 6 bases to trimming and J lost 0 bases, with 8 bases between them. The CDR3 has 13 residues. CDR1 SGHVS and CDR2 FQNEAQ come from the germline V gene.